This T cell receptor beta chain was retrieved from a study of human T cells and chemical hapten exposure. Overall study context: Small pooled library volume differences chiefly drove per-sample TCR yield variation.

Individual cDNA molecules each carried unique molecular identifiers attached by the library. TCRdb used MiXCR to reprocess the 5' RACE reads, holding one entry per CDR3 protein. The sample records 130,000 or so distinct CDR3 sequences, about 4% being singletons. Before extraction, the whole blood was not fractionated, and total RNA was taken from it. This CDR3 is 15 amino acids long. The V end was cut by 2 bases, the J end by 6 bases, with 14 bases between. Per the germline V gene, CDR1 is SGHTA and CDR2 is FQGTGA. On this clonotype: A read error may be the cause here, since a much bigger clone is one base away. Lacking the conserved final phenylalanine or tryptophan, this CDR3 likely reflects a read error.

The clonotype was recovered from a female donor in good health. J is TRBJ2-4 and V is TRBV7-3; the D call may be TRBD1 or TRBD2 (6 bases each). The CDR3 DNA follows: TGTGCCAGCAGCTTATCGGGGGCCGTTGGAAACATTCAGTACCTC. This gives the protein CASSLSGAVGNIQYL.